This TCR beta chain comes out of a study of early T cells in non-severe SARS-CoV-2 infection. Overall study: Unsorted whole-blood RNA was sequenced in bulk, leaving chains unpaired.

Each single cDNA molecule received a unique molecular identifier. TCRdb re-derived calls from the 5' RACE reads in MiXCR, one entry per CDR3 protein. The data show around 99,000 distinct CDR3 sequences, around 10% seen once. The CDR3 is 14 amino acids. Per the germline V gene, CDR1 is MDHEN and CDR2 is SYDVKM. Trimming removed 2 bases at V and 7 bases at J, with 12 bases between. This clonotype was seen more than once but under ten times. The antigen remains unidentified. Points from the study as a whole: VDJdb-based matching was biased toward anti-spike CD8 responses and missed private and CD4 specificities.

The gene calls are TRBV28 and TRBJ1-5; a weak D match, TRBD1 (6 bases). Sequencing input: whole blood. The clonotype was recovered from an adult who was a healthcare worker with PCR-confirmed SARS-CoV-2 infection or an uninfected control (not recorded which). CDR3 nucleotide sequence: TGTGCCAGCAGTTTAGTCGGGGGGGGCCAGCCCCAGCATTTT. As protein: CASSLVGGGQPQHF.